This record looks at one T cell receptor (beta chain) sequence and its context. The entry originates in a study of T-cell memory formation after mild COVID-19. CDR3 length equals 14 residues. Germline assignment: CDR1 MGHRA and CDR2 YSYEKL. V gave up 1 base and J gave up 5 bases, with 9 bases separating them. TCRdb processed the 5' RACE reads anew with MiXCR; each CDR3 protein has one entry. The sample includes 11,000 to 15,000 distinct CDR3 sequences, roughly 20% seen only once; the top ten take approximately 50%. This chain links TRBV4-1 with TRBJ2-1, with D possibly being TRBD2 (5 bases). The sample was PBMCs or a T cell subset sorted from them (not recorded which). The sequence derives from an adult woman who had mild COVID-19 (a few samples of this study predate the infection). Cell type and time point are not known. In DNA, the CDR3 is TGCGCCAGCAGCCAAGCCGGACTCGACAATGAGCAGTTCTTC. Residues: CASSQAGLDNEQFF.